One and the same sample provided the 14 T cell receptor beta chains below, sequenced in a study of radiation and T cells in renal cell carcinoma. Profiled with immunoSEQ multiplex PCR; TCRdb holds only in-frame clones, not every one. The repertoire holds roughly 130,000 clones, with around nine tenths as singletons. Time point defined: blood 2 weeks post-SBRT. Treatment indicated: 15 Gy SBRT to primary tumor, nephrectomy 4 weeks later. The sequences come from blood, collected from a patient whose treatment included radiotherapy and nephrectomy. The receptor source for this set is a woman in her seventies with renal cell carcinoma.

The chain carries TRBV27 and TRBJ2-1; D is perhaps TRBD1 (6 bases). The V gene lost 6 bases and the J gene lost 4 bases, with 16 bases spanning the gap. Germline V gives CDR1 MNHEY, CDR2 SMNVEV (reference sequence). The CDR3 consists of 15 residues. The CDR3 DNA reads TGTGCCAGCAGCGATCCGGGACACCTATACAATGAGCAGTTCTTC. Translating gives CASSDPGHLYNEQFF.

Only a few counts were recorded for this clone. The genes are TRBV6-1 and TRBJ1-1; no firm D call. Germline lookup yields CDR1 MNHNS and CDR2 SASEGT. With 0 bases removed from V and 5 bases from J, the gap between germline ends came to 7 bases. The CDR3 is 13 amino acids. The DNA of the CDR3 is TGTGCCAGCAGTGAAGCGGGAGTAACTGAAGCTTTCTTT. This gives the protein CASSEAGVTEAFF.

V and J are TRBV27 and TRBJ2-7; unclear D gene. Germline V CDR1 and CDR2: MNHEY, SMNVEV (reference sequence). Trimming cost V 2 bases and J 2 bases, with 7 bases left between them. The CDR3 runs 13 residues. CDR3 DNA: TGTGCCAGCAGTTTAGGGAATGCCTACGAGCAGTACTTC. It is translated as CASSLGNAYEQYF.

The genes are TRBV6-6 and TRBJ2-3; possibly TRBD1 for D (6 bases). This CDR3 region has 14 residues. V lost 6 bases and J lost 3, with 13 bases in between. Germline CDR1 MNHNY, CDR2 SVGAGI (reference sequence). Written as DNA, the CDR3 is TGTGCCAGCAGCTGGGGTCAGGGGACAGATACGCAGTATTTT. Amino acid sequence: CASSWGQGTDTQYF.

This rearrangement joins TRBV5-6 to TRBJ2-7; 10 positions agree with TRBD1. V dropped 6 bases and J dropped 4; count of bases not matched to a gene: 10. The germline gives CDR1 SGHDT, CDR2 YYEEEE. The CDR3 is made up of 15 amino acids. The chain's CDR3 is CASTTPGQGLYEQYF. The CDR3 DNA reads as TGTGCCAGCACCACCCCGGGACAGGGGCTTTACGAGCAGTACTTC.

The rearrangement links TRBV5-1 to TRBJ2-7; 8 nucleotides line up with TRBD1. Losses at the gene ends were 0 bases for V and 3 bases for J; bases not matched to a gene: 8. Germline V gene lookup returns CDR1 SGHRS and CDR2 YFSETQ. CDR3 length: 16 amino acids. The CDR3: CASSLGGTGQFYEQYF. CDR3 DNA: TGCGCCAGCAGCTTGGGGGGGACAGGACAGTTCTACGAGCAGTACTTC.

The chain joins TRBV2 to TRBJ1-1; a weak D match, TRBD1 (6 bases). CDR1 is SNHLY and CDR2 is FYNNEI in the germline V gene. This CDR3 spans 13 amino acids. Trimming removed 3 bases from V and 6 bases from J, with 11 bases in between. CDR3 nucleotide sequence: TGTGCCAGCAGTGAGGTGGACAGATCTGAAGCTTTCTTT. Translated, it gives CASSEVDRSEAFF.

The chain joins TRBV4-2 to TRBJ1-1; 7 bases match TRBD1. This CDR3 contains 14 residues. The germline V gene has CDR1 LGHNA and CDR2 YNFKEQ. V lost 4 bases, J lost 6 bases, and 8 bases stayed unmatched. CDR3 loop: CASSLGRQGAEAFF. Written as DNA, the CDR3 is TGTGCCAGCAGCCTGGGACGACAGGGTGCTGAAGCTTTCTTT.

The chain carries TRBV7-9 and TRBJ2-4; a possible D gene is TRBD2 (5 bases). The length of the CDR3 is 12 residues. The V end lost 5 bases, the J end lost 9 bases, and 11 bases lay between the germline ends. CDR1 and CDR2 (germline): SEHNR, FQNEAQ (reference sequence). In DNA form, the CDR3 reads TGTGCCAGCAGCCCTGCGGGCGGCATTCAGTACTTC. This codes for CASSPAGGIQYF.

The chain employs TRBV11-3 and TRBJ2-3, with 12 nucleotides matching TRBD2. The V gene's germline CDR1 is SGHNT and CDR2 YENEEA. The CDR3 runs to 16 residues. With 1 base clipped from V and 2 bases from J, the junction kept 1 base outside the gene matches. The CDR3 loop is CASSLGTSGDTDTQYF. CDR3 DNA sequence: TGTGCCAGCAGCTTAGGGACTAGCGGGGACACAGATACGCAGTATTTT.

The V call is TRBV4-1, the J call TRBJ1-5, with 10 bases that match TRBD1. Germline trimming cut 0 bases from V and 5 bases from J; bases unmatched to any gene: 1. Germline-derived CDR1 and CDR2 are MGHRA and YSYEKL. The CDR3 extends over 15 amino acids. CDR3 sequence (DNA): TGCGCCAGCAGCCAAGACGACAGGGGGCATCAGCCCCAGCATTTT. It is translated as CASSQDDRGHQPQHF.

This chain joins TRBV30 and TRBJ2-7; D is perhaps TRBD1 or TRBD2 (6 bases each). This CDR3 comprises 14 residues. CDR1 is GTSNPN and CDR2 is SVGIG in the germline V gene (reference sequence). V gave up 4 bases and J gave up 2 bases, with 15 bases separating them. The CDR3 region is CAWTKRGDPYEQYF. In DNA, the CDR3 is TGTGCCTGGACCAAGAGGGGGGATCCCTACGAGCAGTACTTC.

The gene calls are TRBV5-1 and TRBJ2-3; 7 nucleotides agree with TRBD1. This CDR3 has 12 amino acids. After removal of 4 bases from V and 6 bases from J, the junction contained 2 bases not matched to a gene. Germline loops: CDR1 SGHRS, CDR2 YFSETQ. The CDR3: CASSLTGDTQYF. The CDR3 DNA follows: TGCGCCAGCAGCCTGACAGGGGATACGCAGTATTTT.

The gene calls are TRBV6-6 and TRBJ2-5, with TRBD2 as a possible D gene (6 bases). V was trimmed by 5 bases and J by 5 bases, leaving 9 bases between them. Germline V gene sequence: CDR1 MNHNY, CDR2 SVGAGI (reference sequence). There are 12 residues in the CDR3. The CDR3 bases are TGTGCCAGCAGTATGGGGAGGGAGACCCAGTACTTC. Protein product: CASSMGRETQYF.